This T cell receptor beta chain was documented in a study of cytomegalovirus exposure and HLA in healthy donors. Overall study findings and caveats: The study assumed roughly uniform donor sequencing depth for presence/absence analyses.

Germline lookup yields CDR1 SNHLY and CDR2 FYNNEI. The CDR3 extends over 13 amino acids. The junction had 8 bases not matched to a gene; V was cut back by 8 bases and J by 6 bases. This PCR relied on a set of 60 Vbeta primers and 13 Jbeta primers. Some clones are missing from TCRdb's copy, which holds only in-frame ones; the method was immunoSEQ multiplex PCR. Counted here are roughly 190,000 clones, about 84% occurring once; the ten biggest clones make up about 3.8%. This clone occurred once. Its specificity is unknown. The genes are TRBV2 and TRBJ1-1, with TRBD1 matching over 8 bases. Sequencing was carried out using PBMCs. This receptor was identified in a man in his fifties in good health and CMV-seronegative. Here the CDR3 reads CASSIGGQAEAFF. CDR3 in DNA: TGTGCCAGCTCGATAGGGGGACAGGCTGAAGCTTTCTTT.